The present T cell receptor beta chain was sequenced within a study of cytomegalovirus exposure and HLA in healthy donors. This CDR3 contains 19 residues. The junction had 8 bases not matched to a gene; V was cut back by 0 bases and J by 0 bases. Germline CDR1 and CDR2: SGHTA and FQGNSA. Study outcomes and limitations: CMV antigen specificity of a few CMV-associated chains was confirmed in vitro.

As regards this clone: Its matching antigen is unknown.

Primers: 60 Vbeta forward and 13 Jbeta reverse. The protocol was immunoSEQ multiplex PCR, while the TCRdb copy is restricted to in-frame clones and leaves out a portion. The data hold roughly 140,000 clones, with 85% observed a single time. The sequence was collected from a woman under 30 in good health and CMV-seronegative. The material sequenced was PBMCs. This chain joins TRBV7-2 and TRBJ2-1; 10 bases fit TRBD2. The CDR3, as DNA: TGTGCCAGCAGCTTAGCGGACCGACTAGCGGGTAACTCCTACAATGAGCAGTTCTTC. Encoded protein: CASSLADRLAGNSYNEQFF.